A selection of T cell receptor beta chains follows, all from one sample in a study of T-cell reconstitution after alpha-beta-depleted transplantation in children. Each CDR3 protein is one row after TCRdb ran MiXCR on the PCR reads. The table shows approximately 630,000 distinct CDR3 sequences, with under 15% occurring only once. The source was PBMCs, collected before TCRalphabeta/CD19-depleted stem cell transplant. These receptors were taken from a girl aged 2-15 years with congenital amegakaryocytic thrombocytopenia, due to receive a stem cell transplant. The CDR3 runs from the conserved cysteine through the conserved F or W. The D gene is left open where the match is weak. Not all rows give a size; the values are once, few, many and, for expanded clones, a class.

D gene,CDR3 length,clone size,V gene,J gene,CDR3 protein,CDR3 DNA
-,13,few,TRBV5-1,TRBJ2-7,CASSWSGSYEQYF,TGCGCCAGCAGCTGGAGCGGTTCCTACGAGCAGTACTTC
TRBD1,17,many,TRBV19,TRBJ1-2,CATGTAGQGAINYGYTF,TGTGCCACTGGAACGGCGGGACAGGGGGCTATTAACTATGGCTACACCTTC
-,12,many,TRBV20-1,TRBJ2-1,CSARPTSHEQFF,TGCAGTGCTAGACCGACTAGTCATGAGCAGTTCTTC
-,14,many,TRBV5-1,TRBJ2-7,CASSLEPSVYEQYF,TGCGCCAGCAGCTTGGAACCGTCGGTTTACGAGCAGTACTTC
-,14,many,TRBV28,TRBJ1-1,CASRPGQMNTEAFF,TGTGCCAGCAGGCCCGGGCAAATGAACACTGAAGCTTTCTTT
-,13,few,TRBV29-1,TRBJ1-6,CSVEDPLSLELHF,TGCAGCGTTGAAGATCCTCTATCCCTGGAACTCCACTTT
TRBD2,15,-,TRBV12-3/TRBV12-4,TRBJ2-3,CASRKAGGRTDTQYF,TGTGCCAGCAGGAAGGCGGGAGGGCGCACAGATACGCAGTATTTT
-,15,few,TRBV19,TRBJ2-1,CASSIPGRTYNEQFF,TGTGCCAGTAGTATACCAGGGAGGACCTACAATGAGCAGTTCTTC
-,18,many,TRBV10-2,TRBJ1-6,CASSVIRGVGPYNSPLHF,TGCGCCAGCAGTGTTATAAGGGGAGTGGGGCCCTATAATTCACCCCTCCACTTT
-,17,few,TRBV5-1,TRBJ2-1,CASSLVWSSASYNEQFF,TGCGCCAGCAGCTTGGTGTGGAGCTCCGCGTCCTACAATGAGCAGTTCTTC
-,12,many,TRBV29-1,TRBJ1-1,CSVEGQVTEAFF,TGCAGCGTTGAAGGACAGGTCACTGAAGCTTTCTTT
TRBD1,14,many,TRBV27,TRBJ2-7,CASSPWTGNNEQYF,TGTGCCAGCAGTCCATGGACAGGGAACAACGAGCAGTACTTC
TRBD2,15,-,TRBV4-2,TRBJ2-7,CASSQDGGRAYEQYF,TGTGCCAGCAGCCAAGATGGCGGGAGGGCCTACGAGCAGTACTTC
-,13,-,TRBV21-1,TRBJ2-7,CASSRPLSYEQYF,TGTGCCAGCAGCCGGCCCCTCTCCTACGAGCAGTACTTC
-,14,many,TRBV5-1,TRBJ2-3,CASSFGRDKESQYF,TGCGCCAGCAGCTTCGGCCGGGACAAGGAGTCGCAGTATTTT
-,16,-,TRBV20-1,TRBJ2-1,CSARDLGVFPYNEQFF,TGCAGTGCTAGAGATCTTGGGGTCTTCCCCTACAATGAGCAGTTCTTC
TRBD2,20,many,TRBV20-1,TRBJ2-1,CSARAPEKVGRAIFDYEQFF,TGCAGTGCTAGAGCCCCGGAGAAGGTCGGGAGGGCTATCTTCGACTATGAGCAGTTCTTC
-,15,many,TRBV20-1,TRBJ2-1,CSARGVGYDYNEQFF,TGCAGTGCTAGAGGGGTGGGGTACGACTACAATGAGCAGTTCTTC
-,15,many,TRBV5-1,TRBJ1-2,CASSPWFGPNYGYTF,TGCGCCAGCAGCCCCTGGTTCGGCCCTAACTATGGCTACACCTTC
TRBD1,13,few,TRBV5-1,TRBJ2-7,CASSFWTGYEQYF,TGCGCCAGCAGCTTCTGGACAGGCTACGAGCAGTACTTC
-,14,many,TRBV20-1,TRBJ1-2,CSARLSGANYGYTF,TGCAGTGCTAGACTCTCAGGAGCTAACTATGGCTACACCTTC
-,14,-,TRBV2,TRBJ2-5,CASSEDRDQETQYF,TGTGCCAGCAGTGAAGACAGGGACCAAGAGACCCAGTACTTC
-,14,-,TRBV29-1,TRBJ1-2,CSVGRQVPSYGYTF,TGCAGCGTTGGGAGGCAGGTTCCTTCCTATGGCTACACCTTC
-,15,-,TRBV20-1,TRBJ2-3,CSASRRLGSTDTQYF,TGCAGTGCTAGCCGGAGGTTGGGGAGTACAGATACGCAGTATTTT
-,13,few,TRBV5-1,TRBJ2-3,CASSLEITDTQYF,TGCGCCAGCAGCTTGGAGATCACAGATACGCAGTATTTT
-,14,few,TRBV11-2,TRBJ2-5,CASSFDYRQETQYF,TGTGCCAGCAGCTTCGATTACAGGCAAGAGACCCAGTACTTC
-,16,many,TRBV20-1,TRBJ2-3,CSASNSRGLYTDTQYF,TGCAGTGCTAGTAATTCTCGAGGGCTGTACACAGATACGCAGTATTTT
-,14,-,TRBV27,TRBJ2-7,CASSLAHLRLEQYF,TGTGCCAGCAGTTTAGCTCATCTCCGTCTCGAGCAGTACTTC
-,13,-,TRBV10-3,TRBJ2-7,CAISAGTNYEQYF,TGTGCCATCAGTGCCGGGACAAACTACGAGCAGTACTTC
TRBD2,15,many,TRBV12-3/TRBV12-4,TRBJ2-1,CATTREREGYNEQFF,TGTGCCACCACCAGGGAGCGGGAGGGGTACAATGAGCAGTTCTTC
TRBD2,13,-,TRBV20-1,TRBJ2-5,CSANSGMIRSQYF,TGCAGTGCTAATAGCGGGATGATTAGGTCCCAGTACTTC
TRBD1,18,-,TRBV5-1,TRBJ1-4,CASQQGAFSRGTNEKLFF,TGCGCCAGCCAACAGGGGGCATTTTCAAGAGGAACTAATGAAAAACTGTTTTTT
-,14,many,TRBV11-2,TRBJ2-1,CASSLVSGVGEQFF,TGTGCCAGCAGCTTAGTATCAGGGGTTGGTGAGCAGTTCTTC
-,15,-,TRBV2,TRBJ1-6,CASSGMGSDNSPLHF,TGTGCCAGCAGTGGGATGGGGTCGGATAATTCACCCCTCCACTTT
-,14,-,TRBV20-1,TRBJ2-3,CSARGVTSTDTQYF,TGCAGTGCTAGAGGAGTTACTAGCACAGATACGCAGTATTTT
-,13,-,TRBV12-3/TRBV12-4,TRBJ1-2,CASSLTYRDRVTF,TGTGCCAGCAGTCTTACATACAGGGATCGAGTCACCTTC
TRBD2,15,many,TRBV7-8,TRBJ2-7,CASSYQPGLYGEQYF,TGTGCCAGCAGCTATCAACCGGGACTATACGGCGAGCAGTACTTC
-,13,few,TRBV7-9,TRBJ2-3,CASTGLAVPPPYF,TGTGCCAGCACCGGTTTAGCGGTCCCTCCTCCGTATTTT
-,12,many,TRBV20-1,TRBJ1-2,CSARQGMDGYTF,TGCAGTGCTAGACAGGGGATGGATGGCTACACCTTC
-,11,many,TRBV29-1,TRBJ2-1,CSVELVVEQFF,TGCAGCGTTGAGCTAGTGGTTGAGCAGTTCTTC
TRBD2,15,-,TRBV14,TRBJ2-3,CASSKRLAPTDTQYF,TGTGCCAGCAGCAAGAGACTAGCTCCCACAGATACGCAGTATTTT
TRBD2,16,-,TRBV28,TRBJ2-5,CASSFLIAGPQETQYF,TGTGCCAGCAGTTTCCTGATAGCGGGACCTCAAGAGACCCAGTACTTC
-,12,many,TRBV12-3/TRBV12-4,TRBJ2-1,CASNPVGNEQFF,TGTGCCAGCAATCCGGTGGGTAATGAGCAGTTCTTC
-,15,few,TRBV27,TRBJ1-2,CASSLGPLANYGYTF,TGTGCCAGCAGTCTGGGACCGTTAGCTAACTATGGCTACACCTTC
TRBD2,15,few,TRBV20-1,TRBJ2-5,CSSKWGLAGLGTQYF,TGCAGTTCCAAGTGGGGACTAGCGGGACTTGGGACCCAGTACTTC
-,13,-,TRBV5-1,TRBJ2-7,CASSADIDYEQYF,TGCGCCAGCAGCGCGGACATAGACTACGAGCAGTACTTC